The 10 T cell receptor beta chains presented below share a single source sample, sequenced in a study of T cell responses to AZD1222 COVID-19 vaccine. TCRdb's table, derived via immunoSEQ multiplex PCR, lists solely in-frame clones and lacks some. The data show 90,000 to 95,000 clones, with approximately 84% seen just once and approximately 10% held by the top ten. This specimen was peripheral blood, taken on day 0 of AZD1222 vaccination. These receptors all come from an adult in good health.

The V and J genes are TRBV29-1 and TRBJ2-3, with 12 bases lining up with TRBD2. From germline, CDR1 is SQVTM and CDR2 ANQGSEA. The ends lost 1 base at V and 4 bases at J; junction bases unmatched: 9. The CDR3 extends over 17 amino acids. Here the CDR3 reads CSVEGPTSGRLADTQYF. CDR3 in DNA: TGCAGCGTTGAAGGACCTACTAGCGGGAGGTTGGCAGATACGCAGTATTTT.

The chain is built from TRBV7-2 and TRBJ1-2; TRBD1 matches at 7 bases. Germline values: CDR1 SGHTA, CDR2 FQGNSA. V was clipped by 5 bases and J by 8 bases; unmatched bases: 8. CDR3 length: 13 residues. In nucleotides, the CDR3 is TGTGCCAGCAGCAGACAGGGAACGGGGGGCTACACCTTC. As protein: CASSRQGTGGYTF.

CDR3 protein: CASSPSKNTEAFF. The CDR3 DNA is TGCGCCAGCAGTCCGAGTAAGAACACTGAAGCTTTCTTT. The genes are TRBV10-2 and TRBJ1-1; D remains ambiguous. The CDR3 covers 13 residues. The germline V gene has CDR1 WSHSY and CDR2 SAAADI. V lost 5 bases to trimming and J lost 1 base, with 8 bases between them.

This clone has only a few counts. The chain combines TRBV7-7 with TRBJ2-7, with TRBD2 matching 15 bases. This CDR3 has 15 residues. Trimming removed 5 bases from V and 4 bases from J; junction bases left unmatched: 3. Germline CDR1 is SSHAT and CDR2 is FNYEAQ (reference sequence). The chain's CDR3 is CASSLGTSGRYEQYF. In DNA form, the CDR3 reads TGTGCCAGCAGCCTCGGGACTAGCGGGAGGTACGAGCAGTACTTC.

This clone was picked up one time. The chain uses TRBV23-1 and TRBJ1-6; D is perhaps TRBD1 (6 bases). TRBV23-1 carries the ORF label, with uncertain function. This CDR3 has 15 amino acids. Trimming removed 0 bases from V and 8 bases from J, with 11 bases in between. The CDR3 loop is CASSQSWTVYSPLHF. In nucleotides, the CDR3 is TGCGCCAGCAGTCAATCGTGGACAGTATATTCACCCCTCCACTTT.

The V call is TRBV2, the J call TRBJ1-5; tentatively, D is TRBD1 (5 bases). V lost 7 bases, J lost 6 bases, and 13 bases lay in between. CDR1 and CDR2 (germline): SNHLY, FYNNEI. This CDR3 has 13 residues. CDR3 sequence reads: CASTERGPQPQHF. The DNA of the CDR3 is TGTGCCAGCACCGAGAGGGGTCCTCAGCCCCAGCATTTT.

As concerns this clone: A junction end diverges from the germline sequence, so it may reflect a read error. V is TRBV6-1 and J is TRBJ2-7; TRBD2 agrees at 7 bases. The CDR3 extends over 15 amino acids. In germline, CDR1 is MNHNS, CDR2 SASEGT. Here the CDR3 DNA reads TGTGCCAGCAGAGAAGGGACTACTCTCTCCTACGAGCAGTACTTC. This translates into CASREGTTLSYEQYF.

The rearrangement uses TRBV6-5 and TRBJ1-1; the D is unclear. V lost 7 bases and J 4 bases, leaving 13 bases between the germline ends. This CDR3 is built from 13 residues. Germline CDR1 MNHEY, CDR2 SVGAGI. The CDR3 nucleotides read TGTGCCAGCACCGACGGGGAGACCACTGAAGCTTTCTTT. Translating gives CASTDGETTEAFF.

Only one count was recorded for this clone. The chain has TRBV5-6 and TRBJ2-1; a possible D gene is TRBD2 (5 bases). The germline V gene encodes CDR1 SGHDT and CDR2 YYEEEE. The CDR3 loop spans 16 amino acids. Trimming shortened V by 0 bases and J by 6 bases, and 16 bases separated the two germline ends. CDR3 nucleotide sequence: TGTGCCAGCAGCTTGGCCGACGATGGCGGGCTCAATGAGCAGTTCTTC. This sequence encodes CASSLADDGGLNEQFF.

The CDR3 is CSASFRDEQYF. The CDR3 coding sequence is TGCAGTGCTAGCTTCAGGGACGAGCAGTACTTC. The J gene is TRBJ2-7, the V gene TRBV20-1; D might be TRBD1 (5 bases). Trimming pared 3 bases from V and 5 bases from J, leaving 8 bases between. In germline, CDR1 is DFQATT, CDR2 SNEGSKA (reference sequence). The CDR3 covers 11 residues.